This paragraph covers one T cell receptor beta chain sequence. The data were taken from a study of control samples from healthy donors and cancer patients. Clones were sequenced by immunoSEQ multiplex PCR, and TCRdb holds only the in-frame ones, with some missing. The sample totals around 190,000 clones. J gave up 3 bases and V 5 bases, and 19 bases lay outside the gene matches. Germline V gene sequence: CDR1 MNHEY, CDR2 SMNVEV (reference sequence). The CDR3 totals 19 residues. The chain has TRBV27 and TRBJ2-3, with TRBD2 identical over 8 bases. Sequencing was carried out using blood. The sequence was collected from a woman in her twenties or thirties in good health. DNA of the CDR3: TGTGCCAGCAGTCCAAAGACCACCCCACTAGCGGCGCTTACAGATACGCAGTATTTT. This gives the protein CASSPKTTPLAALTDTQYF.